This TCR beta chain was obtained from a study of blood T cells in healthy people across ages. Germline V lookup: CDR1 SNHLY, CDR2 FYNNEI. V dropped 1 base and J dropped 2 bases, with 7 bases sitting between them. The CDR3 length is 14 residues. The people who gave samples were healthy Caucasians from Russia, aged roughly 6 to 100. The authors ran a second PCR of 7 to 11 cycles using a sample-barcoded 5' primer and a J-beta primer mix. TCRdb processed the 5' RACE reads anew with MiXCR; each CDR3 protein has one entry. This table has more than 600,000 distinct CDR3 sequences, roughly 25% appearing once. The same data also went into a second study, on T cells of mothers and their children. This second report adds: In each mother, TCR beta CDR3 reads exceeded 8 million; in each child, they numbered some 2.8 million. At a sensitivity of around 100 clones per million clonotypes, no persistent microchimeric T cell clones appeared.

Sequenced input: blood. The genes are TRBV2 and TRBJ2-3; D remains unclear. This receptor was identified in a boy aged 5-17 years in good health. CDR3: CASSEVDATDTQYF. CDR3 bases: TGTGCCAGCAGTGAAGTGGACGCCACAGATACGCAGTATTTT.